This TCR beta chain was recovered during a study of tumor-infiltrating lymphocytes in localized non-small cell lung cancer (dated by TCRdb to the early 2020s). At the level of the whole study: Several histologies were represented in the cohort, which also included both smokers and never-smokers as well as patients whose samples were collected after neoadjuvant chemotherapy. TCR sequencing was one of several integrated assays, alongside flow cytometry, multiplex immunofluorescence, RNA-seq, exome sequencing and proteomics, applied to the same patients. Resected tumor tissue and uninvolved lung tissue described as non-adjacent to the tumor were contributed by each patient, with both tissues obtained from the same patient. In total, the ICON cohort was made up of about 160 surgical patients who had localized non-small cell lung cancer and whose tumors were resected. For 50 to 60 patients, immunoSEQ T-cell fraction was compared between paired tumor and uninvolved lung. The paper's findings and limits, for the study overall: The TCR-derived T-cell fraction showed no difference between the flow cytometry-defined immunotypes IM1 (good prognosis) and IM2 (poor prognosis). Because different assays used different pieces of the same tissue, intratumor heterogeneity could not be separated from technical variation. Assay coverage varied across patients depending on available tissue quantity, so only a subset of the cohort had TCR sequencing. Consistent with immunofluorescence CD3 counts, TCRbeta sequencing supported greater T cell infiltration in tumors than in uninvolved lung tissue. Recurrence-free survival showed no association with tumor T-cell fraction measured by TCR sequencing (p = 0.61).

The germline V gene sets CDR1 to SGHDT and CDR2 to YYEEEE. Ends trimmed: V by 5 bases, J by 5 bases; bases unmatched to a gene: 6. The CDR3 contains 13 residues, cysteine and phenylalanine counted. The DNA shown is the 39-base CDR3, in frame from base 1. TCR sequencing with the immunoSEQ assay provided the T-cell fraction in tumor and uninvolved lung tissue. Processing in the source paper ran as follows. For survival analysis, patients were divided into high (upper tertile) and low (lower two tertiles) T-cell fraction groups, which were compared by log-rank test. Paired tumor versus uninvolved lung differences in T-cell fraction were tested with a signed-rank test. Drawn from immuneACCESS, this table holds only the in-frame rearrangements with V and J called that TCRdb kept. Clones are partly lost; checked studies trace under half to an unresolved V gene and leave the rest unexplained. V and J calls and clone size are those listed in that table; D and trimming were worked out from the DNA. A total of around 25,000 clones appear in this sample, about two thirds of them only once. Together, the top ten hold 6.3% of the sample.

Patient enrollment in ICON started in the first half of 2016, and the final patient was enrolled in 2018. Fresh tumor and matched uninvolved tissue for in-depth immune analyses, including TCR sequencing, were collected from a subcohort of about 80 patients. TCR sequencing was performed on DNA isolated from bulk tissue, without cell sorting. This clone came up a few times. The specificity of this receptor is unknown. No per-base quality is available; no much larger clone lies one base away. Specimen: lung tumor tissue. This chain is built from TRBV5-6 and TRBJ1-2, with TRBD1 matching 7 junction bases. The sequence was obtained from a human donor with non-small cell lung cancer. The nucleotide sequence reads as follows: TGTGCCAGCAGTTACGACAGGGCTTATGGCTACACCTTC. The encoded protein is CASSYDRAYGYTF.